These 27 T cell receptor beta chains came from one sample sequenced in a study of blood T cells in healthy people across ages. Through a sample-barcoded 5' primer and a J-beta primer mix, a second PCR was run for roughly 6 to 11 cycles. MiXCR was run by TCRdb on the 5' RACE reads, yielding one entry per CDR3 protein. This repertoire shows about 900,000 distinct CDR3 sequences, roughly 43% found once; its top ten account for about an eighth. Sequencing was done on a sample of blood. These receptors all stem from a man aged 25-40 years in good health.

This clonotype was seen only once. This sequence joins TRBV5-6 and TRBJ2-5; D remains ambiguous. CDR1 is SGHDT, CDR2 YYEEEE, per germline. The V gene lost 2 bases and the J gene lost 11 bases, with 19 bases spanning the gap. This CDR3 spans 14 amino acids. CDR3 residues: CASSLRRINNEQYF. The CDR3 bases are TGTGCCAGCAGCTTACGACGGATTAACAATGAGCAGTACTTC. Together with reference TRBV5-6 and TRBJ2-5, the CDR3 gives the full variable domain: DAGVTQSPTHLIKTRGQQVTLRCSPKSGHDTVSWYQQALGQGPQFIFQYYEEEERQRGNFPDRFSGHQFPNYSSELNVNALLLGDSALYLCASSLRRINNEQYFGPGTRLLVL.

The chain is built from TRBV7-2 and TRBJ2-5; D is possibly TRBD2 (6 bases). Germline loops: CDR1 SGHTA, CDR2 FQGNSA. V lost 1 base and J lost 2, with 14 bases in between. The length of the CDR3 is 16 residues. For the CDR3, the DNA is TGTGCCAGCAGCTTAGTTTCGGCGGGGATACAAGAGACCCAGTACTTC. As protein: CASSLVSAGIQETQYF.

About this clonotype: Possible read error: a much larger clone is one base away. V and J are TRBV5-6 and TRBJ1-5, with a possible D match to TRBD1 (6 bases). V was shortened by 5 bases and J by 2 bases, with 17 bases between the two germline ends. Germline V gives CDR1 SGHDT, CDR2 YYEEEE. The length of the CDR3 is 16 residues. This CDR3 is CASSGRGHSGNQPQHF. The CDR3 DNA sequence: TGTGCCAGCAGTGGTCGGGGACATTCGGGCAATCAGCCCCAGCATTTT.

This rearrangement joins TRBV12-3 or TRBV12-4 to TRBJ1-4; possible D gene TRBD1, 6 bases. This CDR3 has 15 residues. V was pared by 4 bases and J by 6 bases, with 15 bases between. The CDR3 nucleotides read TGTGCCAGCAGTTCGGACAGAGGATCGTATGAAAAACTGTTTTTT. It yields the protein CASSSDRGSYEKLFF.

V and J are TRBV7-2 and TRBJ1-5, with D uncertain. V shed 3 bases and J shed 3 bases, with 9 bases lying between them. This CDR3 is built from 14 residues. Germline values: CDR1 SGHTA, CDR2 FQGNSA. As DNA, the CDR3 is TGTACCAGCAGCTTGGGCAATTTCAATCAGCCCCAGCATTTT. Its translation: CTSSLGNFNQPQHF.

The V and J genes are TRBV7-9 and TRBJ2-1; TRBD1 matches 11 bases. Germline-derived CDR1 and CDR2 are SEHNR and FQNEAQ (reference sequence). CDR3 length: 16 amino acids. V trimming: 3 bases; J trimming: 4 bases; junction bases outside the gene matches: 5. The CDR3 DNA follows: TGTGCCAGCAGCTTTTCCGGGACAGGGGGTTACAATGAGCAGTTCTTC. Its protein is CASSFSGTGGYNEQFF.

This chain connects TRBV27 to TRBJ2-5; 12 bases fit TRBD2. This CDR3 contains 17 residues. CDR1 and CDR2 from the germline V gene are MNHEY and SMNVEV (reference sequence). Germline trimming cut 3 bases from V and 1 base from J; bases unmatched to any gene: 6. For the CDR3, the DNA is TGTGCCAGCAGTTTGGGACAGACTAGCGGGGGCCAAGAGACCCAGTACTTC. As protein: CASSLGQTSGGQETQYF.

The rearrangement joins TRBV27 to TRBJ2-7, with 7 bases that match TRBD2. The V segment lost 3 bases and the J segment 5 bases; nucleotides outside the gene matches: 10. From germline, CDR1 is MNHEY and CDR2 SMNVEV (reference sequence). This CDR3 has 15 amino acids. CDR3 coding DNA: TGTGCCAGCAGTTTGCGGGGGTCGGGGTCCCACGAGCAGTACTTC. As protein: CASSLRGSGSHEQYF.

The chain carries TRBV6-6 and TRBJ2-3; TRBD2 matches 11 bases. The length of the CDR3 is 16 residues. The V segment lost 6 bases and the J segment 3 bases; nucleotides outside the gene matches: 8. Germline CDR1 is MNHNY and CDR2 is SVGAGI (reference sequence). CDR3 protein: CASSLPLAGGTDTQYF. CDR3 DNA: TGTGCCAGCAGCCTTCCCCTAGCGGGGGGTACAGATACGCAGTATTTT.

The rearrangement joins TRBV15 to TRBJ1-4, with 9 bases identical to TRBD1. Germline V lookup: CDR1 LNHNV, CDR2 YYDKDF (reference sequence). Losses at the gene ends were 3 bases for V and 5 bases for J; bases not matched to a gene: 4. The CDR3 is made up of 15 amino acids. The CDR3 spells CATSSTGQGNEKLFF. DNA of the CDR3: TGTGCCACCAGCAGCACGGGACAGGGCAATGAAAAACTGTTTTTT.

The rearrangement joins TRBV6-6 to TRBJ1-5; D gene unclear. The germline V gene has CDR1 MNHNY and CDR2 SVGAGI (reference sequence). CDR3 length: 14 amino acids. V lost 0 bases and J 4 bases, leaving 7 bases between the germline ends. The CDR3 loop reads CASSYSDLNQPQHF. In DNA, the CDR3 is TGTGCCAGCAGTTACTCTGATTTAAATCAGCCCCAGCATTTT.

The chain is built from TRBV6-1 and TRBJ1-2; tentatively, D is TRBD1 (6 bases). Germline loops: CDR1 MNHNS, CDR2 SASEGT. V was cut by 7 bases and J by 8 bases, with 20 bases left in between. The CDR3 length is 14 residues. CDR3 loop: CASTPGSGAGGYTF. In nucleotides, the CDR3 is TGTGCCAGCACTCCAGGGTCGGGGGCGGGAGGCTACACCTTC.

This chain uses TRBV11-1 with TRBJ2-5; D is perhaps TRBD2 (6 bases). CDR3 length equals 15 residues. Trimming stripped 1 base from V and 4 bases from J, with 13 bases between. The germline V gene encodes CDR1 SGHAT and CDR2 FQDESV (reference sequence). The CDR3 sequence: CASSLVRGLAETQYF. The CDR3 DNA is TGTGCCAGCAGCTTAGTACGGGGACTCGCAGAGACCCAGTACTTC.

J is TRBJ1-1 and V is TRBV29-1; 7 nucleotides align to TRBD1. The CDR3 spans 13 residues. J lost 4 bases, V lost 3 bases, and 5 bases had no gene match. Germline assignment: CDR1 SQVTM and CDR2 ANQGSEA. The CDR3 nucleotides read TGCAGCGTTGACAGGGGGGAGCGCACTGAAGCTTTCTTT. It encodes CSVDRGERTEAFF. The full variable domain, in which reference TRBV29-1 and TRBJ1-1 provide the parts outside the CDR3, is SAVISQKPSRDICQRGTSLTIQCQVDSQVTMMFWYRQQPGQSLTLIATANQGSEATYESGFVIDKFPISRPNLTFSTLTVSNMSPEDSSIYLCSVDRGERTEAFFGQGTRLTVV.

This clonotype was detected only a few times. The chain is built from TRBV20-1 and TRBJ1-6; 8 bases are shared with TRBD1. This CDR3 is built from 18 residues. The trim removed 2 bases at V and 0 bases at J, leaving 9 bases unmatched. The germline gives CDR1 DFQATT, CDR2 SNEGSKA (reference sequence). As DNA, the CDR3 is TGCAGTGCTAGATCCTTTAGACAGGGGAGCTCCTATAATTCACCCCTCCACTTT. Translated: CSARSFRQGSSYNSPLHF.

This clonotype was observed a few times. The genes are TRBV15 and TRBJ2-7; D call uncertain. The CDR3 extends over 15 amino acids. The ends were cut back, 0 bases at V and 0 bases at J, with 9 bases in the middle. Germline V gene data show CDR1 as LNHNV and CDR2 as YYDKDF (reference sequence). The CDR3 DNA reads TGTGCCACCAGCAGAGAGCAGATGTCCTCCTACGAGCAGTACTTC. Its protein is CATSREQMSSYEQYF.

This clonotype occurred a few times. The chain joins TRBV27 to TRBJ2-3; D unclear. The assigned J gene may be wrong: the sequence end matches TRBJ2-5 better. The CDR3 sequence is 11 residues long. Germline V gene lookup returns CDR1 MNHEY and CDR2 SMNVEV (reference sequence). The CDR3 is CASSQGSTQYF. CDR3 in DNA: TGTGCCAGCAGCCAAGGATCCACCCAGTACTTC.

This clonotype was observed a few times. The V and J genes are TRBV27 and TRBJ1-4; maybe TRBD1 (5 bases). CDR1 MNHEY and CDR2 SMNVEV come from the germline V gene (reference sequence). CDR3 size: 15 residues. Trimming removed 3 bases from V and 7 bases from J, with 15 bases in between. The CDR3 region is CASSFEGSSSEKLFF. DNA for the CDR3: TGTGCCAGCAGTTTTGAGGGGTCGAGTAGTGAAAAACTGTTTTTT.

This clonotype appeared once. The chain has TRBV6-5 and TRBJ2-5, with a possible D match to TRBD1 (5 bases). This CDR3 is 14 amino acids long. Germline values: CDR1 MNHEY, CDR2 SVGAGI. Trimming took 9 bases from V and 11 from J, leaving 25 bases between them. CDR3 in DNA: TGTGCCAGTCGGCCTCAGGGATTCAAGAATGAGCAGTACTTC. It codes for CASRPQGFKNEQYF.

V is TRBV27 and J is TRBJ2-1, with TRBD2 matching 12 bases. J gave up 2 bases and V 1 base, and 3 bases lay outside the gene matches. The germline gives CDR1 MNHEY, CDR2 SMNVEV (reference sequence). There are 17 residues in the CDR3. The CDR3 DNA reads TGTGCCAGCAGTTTATTGACTAGCGGGGGCACCTACAATGAGCAGTTCTTC. It yields the protein CASSLLTSGGTYNEQFF.

The chain joins TRBV11-2 to TRBJ2-2; 11 bases align to TRBD2. V lost 1 base, J lost 2 bases, and 9 bases stayed unmatched. CDR1 and CDR2 from the germline V gene are SGHAT and FQNNGV. The CDR3 consists of 19 residues. Written as DNA, the CDR3 is TGTGCCAGCAGCTTAGGGGTGTGGGGACTAGCGGAAAACACCGGGGAGCTGTTTTTT. This sequence encodes CASSLGVWGLAENTGELFF.

This clonotype was counted many times. The V gene is TRBV5-1, the J gene TRBJ2-3; D unresolved. This CDR3 has 15 amino acids. Germline V gene data show CDR1 as SGHRS and CDR2 as YFSETQ. V was shortened by 2 bases and J by 0 bases, with 10 bases between the two germline ends. As DNA, the CDR3 is TGCGCCAGCAGCTTAGTACGTTCTAGCACAGATACGCAGTATTTT. As protein: CASSLVRSSTDTQYF.

In DNA form, the CDR3 reads TGTGCCAGCAGCCCGAACCCGGGCAGAACTCTCTACGAGCAGTACTTC. It encodes CASSPNPGRTLYEQYF. The rearrangement uses TRBV7-3 and TRBJ2-5; D not resolved. TRBJ2-7 matches the DNA end more closely, so the J call is doubtful. Germline V lookup: CDR1 SGHTA, CDR2 FQGTGA. This CDR3 is 16 amino acids long.

This clonotype appeared many times. The genes are TRBV3-1 and TRBJ1-5; D is uncertain. The germline CDR1 and CDR2 sequences are LGHDT and YNNKEL (reference sequence). CDR3 size: 16 residues. V was trimmed by 0 bases and J by 5 bases, leaving 14 bases between them. The CDR3, as DNA: TGTGCCAGCAGCCAAGATCTCATGGGAGGCGATCAGCCCCAGCATTTT. It codes for CASSQDLMGGDQPQHF.

The chain carries TRBV20-1 and TRBJ2-7; TRBD1 or TRBD2 may be the D gene (5 bases each). V was cut by 2 bases and J by 9 bases, with 20 bases left in between. The CDR3 loop spans 14 amino acids. Germline loops: CDR1 DFQATT, CDR2 SNEGSKA (reference sequence). The CDR3 sequence: CSARTGASFSLQYF. The DNA of the CDR3 is TGCAGTGCTAGAACCGGGGCTAGCTTTTCCTTGCAGTACTTC.

CDR3 loop: CASGLAHYNEQFF. The CDR3 region has the DNA TGTGCCAGCGGGCTAGCTCACTACAATGAGCAGTTCTTC. This rearrangement joins TRBV9 to TRBJ2-1; possibly TRBD2 for D (5 bases). CDR3 size: 13 residues. The germline V gene encodes CDR1 SGDLS and CDR2 YYNGEE. V was cut by 7 bases and J by 3 bases, with 11 bases left in between.

This chain connects TRBV9 to TRBJ2-5; D might be TRBD1 or TRBD2, each matching 6 bases. The CDR3 runs to 14 residues. The germline gives CDR1 SGDLS, CDR2 YYNGEE. Trimming left V 1 base short and J 4 bases short, with 11 bases between. CDR3: CASSVWGAGETQYF. The DNA of the CDR3 is TGTGCCAGCAGCGTATGGGGGGCTGGAGAGACCCAGTACTTC.